This T cell receptor (beta chain) stems from a study of graft-versus-host responses after intestinal transplantation. The wider study: In this cohort, recipients had multivisceral, liver-intestinal, or isolated intestinal transplants. Each patient got anti-thymocyte globulin induction, then tacrolimus and steroids for about 3 years. Study-level results: Present in recipient marrow, GvH clones included some that appeared first in ileum or blood.

Method: immunoSEQ multiplex PCR; TCRdb's copy keeps in-frame clones and lacks some. Altogether approximately 97,000 clones are present, around 92% being singletons, with the ten largest covering 0.069%. Remarks on this clone: Its cognate antigen is unknown.

Germline loops: CDR1 SGHAT, CDR2 FQNNGV. The CDR3 is made up of 17 amino acids. The J segment lost 4 bases and the V segment lost 4 bases, leaving 12 bases of the junction unmatched. The receptor's source is a human donor who was the organ donor for an intestinal transplant. The starting material was unstimulated CD8+ T cells sorted from spleen or lymph node cells, obtained before transplant. The chain links TRBV11-2 to TRBJ2-3; TRBD2 matches 9 bases. The chain's CDR3 is CASSSPSGRSLPDTQYF. The CDR3 bases are TGTGCCAGCAGCTCGCCAAGCGGGAGGTCCCTCCCAGATACGCAGTATTTT.